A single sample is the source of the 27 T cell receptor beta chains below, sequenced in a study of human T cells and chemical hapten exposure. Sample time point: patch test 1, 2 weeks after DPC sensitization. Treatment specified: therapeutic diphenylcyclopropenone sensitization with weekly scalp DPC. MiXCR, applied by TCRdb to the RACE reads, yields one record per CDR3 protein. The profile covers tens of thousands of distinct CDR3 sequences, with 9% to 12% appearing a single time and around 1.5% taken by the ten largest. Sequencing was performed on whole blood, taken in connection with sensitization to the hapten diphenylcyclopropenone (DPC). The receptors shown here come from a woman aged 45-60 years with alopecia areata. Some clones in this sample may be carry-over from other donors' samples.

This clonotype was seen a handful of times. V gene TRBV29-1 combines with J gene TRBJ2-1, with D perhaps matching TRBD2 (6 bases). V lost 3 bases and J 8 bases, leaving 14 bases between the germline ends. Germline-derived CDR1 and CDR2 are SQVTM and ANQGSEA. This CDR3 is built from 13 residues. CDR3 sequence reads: CSVERSGAYEQFF. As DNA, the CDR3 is TGCAGCGTTGAGAGGTCGGGAGCCTATGAGCAGTTCTTC.

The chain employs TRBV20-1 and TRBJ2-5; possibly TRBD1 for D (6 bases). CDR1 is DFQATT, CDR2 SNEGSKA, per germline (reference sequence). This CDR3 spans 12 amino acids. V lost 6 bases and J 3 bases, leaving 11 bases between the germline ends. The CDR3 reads CSAPRGKETQYF. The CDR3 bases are TGCAGTGCACCAAGGGGGAAAGAGACCCAGTACTTC.

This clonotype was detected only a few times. Written as DNA, the CDR3 is TGTGCCAGCAGTCAGGGACCAAACACCGGGGAGCTGTTTTTT. Its translation is CASSQGPNTGELFF. The rearrangement joins TRBV12-3 or TRBV12-4 to TRBJ2-2; D assignment may be TRBD1 or TRBD2 (5 bases each). The CDR3 covers 14 residues. The germline V and J ends were trimmed by 5 bases and 2 bases, with 9 bases remaining between them.

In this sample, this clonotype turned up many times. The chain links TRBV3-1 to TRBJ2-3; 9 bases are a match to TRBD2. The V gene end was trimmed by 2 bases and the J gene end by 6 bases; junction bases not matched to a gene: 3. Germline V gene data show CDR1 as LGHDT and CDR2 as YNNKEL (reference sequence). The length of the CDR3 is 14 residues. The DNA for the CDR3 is TGTGCCAGCAGCCAACTAGCGGGAACGGATACGCAGTATTTT. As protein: CASSQLAGTDTQYF.

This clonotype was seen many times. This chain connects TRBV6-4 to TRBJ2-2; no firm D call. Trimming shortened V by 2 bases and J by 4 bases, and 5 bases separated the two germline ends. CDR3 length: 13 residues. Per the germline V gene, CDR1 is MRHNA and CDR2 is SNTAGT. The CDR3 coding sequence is TGTGCCAGCAGTGACACCCCCACCGGGGAGCTGTTTTTT. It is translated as CASSDTPTGELFF.

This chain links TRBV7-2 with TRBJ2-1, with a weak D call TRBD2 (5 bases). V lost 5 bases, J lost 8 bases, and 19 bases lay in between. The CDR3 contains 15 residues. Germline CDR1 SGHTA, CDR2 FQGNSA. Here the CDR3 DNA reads TGTGCCAGCAGCCCTCTAAACGGGCTAGCCTATGAGCAGTTCTTC. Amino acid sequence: CASSPLNGLAYEQFF.

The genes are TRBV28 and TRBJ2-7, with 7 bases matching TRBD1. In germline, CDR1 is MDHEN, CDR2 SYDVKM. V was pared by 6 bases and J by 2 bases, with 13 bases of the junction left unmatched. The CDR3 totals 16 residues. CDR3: CASSPPGQERAYEQYF. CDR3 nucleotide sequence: TGTGCCAGCAGCCCCCCCGGACAGGAAAGGGCCTACGAGCAGTACTTC.

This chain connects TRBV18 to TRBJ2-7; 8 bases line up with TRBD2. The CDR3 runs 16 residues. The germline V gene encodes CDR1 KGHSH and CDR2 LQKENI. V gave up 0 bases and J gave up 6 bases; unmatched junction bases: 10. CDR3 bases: TGTGCCAGCTCACCACCCGGGCGGGGGGTCACGACCGAGCAGTACTTC. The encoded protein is CASSPPGRGVTTEQYF. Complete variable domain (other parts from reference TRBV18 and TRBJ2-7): NAGVMQNPRHLVRRRGQEARLRCSPMKGHSHVYWYRQLPEEGLKFMVYLQKENIIDESGMPKERFSAEFPKEGPSILRIQQVVRGDSAAYFCASSPPGRGVTTEQYFGPGTRLTVT.

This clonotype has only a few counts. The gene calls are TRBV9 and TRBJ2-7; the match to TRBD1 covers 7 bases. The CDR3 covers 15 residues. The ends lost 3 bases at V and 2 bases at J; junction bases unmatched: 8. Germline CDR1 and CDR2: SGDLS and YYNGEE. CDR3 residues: CASSAGQAETYEQYF. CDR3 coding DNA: TGTGCCAGCAGCGCCGGACAGGCCGAAACCTACGAGCAGTACTTC.

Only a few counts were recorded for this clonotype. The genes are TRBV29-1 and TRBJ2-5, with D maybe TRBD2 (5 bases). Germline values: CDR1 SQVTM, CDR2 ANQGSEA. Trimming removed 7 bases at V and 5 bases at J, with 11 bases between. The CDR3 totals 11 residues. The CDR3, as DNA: TGCAGCGCCAACCGCGGGGAGACCCAGTACTTC. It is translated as CSANRGETQYF. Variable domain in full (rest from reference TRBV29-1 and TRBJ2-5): SAVISQKPSRDICQRGTSLTIQCQVDSQVTMMFWYRQQPGQSLTLIATANQGSEATYESGFVIDKFPISRPNLTFSTLTVSNMSPEDSSIYLCSANRGETQYFGPGTRLLVL.

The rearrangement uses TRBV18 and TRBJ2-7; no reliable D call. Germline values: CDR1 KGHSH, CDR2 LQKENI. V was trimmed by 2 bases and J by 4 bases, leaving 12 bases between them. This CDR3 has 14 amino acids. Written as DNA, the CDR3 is TGTGCCAGCTCACCAAGGGCCCTGAAGTACGAGCAGTACTTC. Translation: CASSPRALKYEQYF.

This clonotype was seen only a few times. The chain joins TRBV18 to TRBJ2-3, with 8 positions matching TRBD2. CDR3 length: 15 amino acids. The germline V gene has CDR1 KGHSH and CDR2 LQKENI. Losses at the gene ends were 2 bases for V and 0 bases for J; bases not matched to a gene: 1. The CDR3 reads CASSPKRGSTDTQYF. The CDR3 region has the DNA TGTGCCAGCTCACCAAAGCGGGGGAGCACAGATACGCAGTATTTT.

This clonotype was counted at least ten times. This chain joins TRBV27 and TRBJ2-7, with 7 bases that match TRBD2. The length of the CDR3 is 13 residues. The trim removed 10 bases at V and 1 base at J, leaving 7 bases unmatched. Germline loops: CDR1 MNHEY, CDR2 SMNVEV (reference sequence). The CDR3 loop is CATGRGGSYEQYF. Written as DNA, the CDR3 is TGTGCCACTGGGAGGGGAGGGTCCTACGAGCAGTACTTC.

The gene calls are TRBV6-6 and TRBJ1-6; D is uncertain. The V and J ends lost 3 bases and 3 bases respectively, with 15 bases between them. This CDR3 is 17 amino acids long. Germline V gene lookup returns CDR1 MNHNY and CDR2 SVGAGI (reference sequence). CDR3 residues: CASSYPLLGDYNSPLHF. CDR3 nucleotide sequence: TGTGCCAGCAGTTATCCCCTCCTGGGTGACTATAATTCACCCCTCCACTTT.

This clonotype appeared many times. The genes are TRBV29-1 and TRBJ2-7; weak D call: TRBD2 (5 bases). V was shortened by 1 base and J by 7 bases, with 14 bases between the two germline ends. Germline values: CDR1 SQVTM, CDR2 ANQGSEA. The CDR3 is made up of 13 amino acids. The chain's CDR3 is CSVEVLGGGEQYF. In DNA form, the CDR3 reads TGCAGCGTTGAAGTTCTCGGAGGTGGAGAGCAGTACTTC.

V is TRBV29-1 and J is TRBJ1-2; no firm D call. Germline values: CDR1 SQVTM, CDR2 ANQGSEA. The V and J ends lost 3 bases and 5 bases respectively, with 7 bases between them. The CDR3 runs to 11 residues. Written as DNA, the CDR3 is TGCAGCGTTGAGGCATCGTATGGCTACACCTTC. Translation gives CSVEASYGYTF.

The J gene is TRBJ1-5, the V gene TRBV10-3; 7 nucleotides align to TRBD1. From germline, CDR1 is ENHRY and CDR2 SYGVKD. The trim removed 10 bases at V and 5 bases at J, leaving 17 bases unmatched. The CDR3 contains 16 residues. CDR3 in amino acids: CATSVGGGTLHQPQHF. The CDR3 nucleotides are TGTGCCACCTCGGTGGGAGGGGGCACCTTGCATCAGCCCCAGCATTTT.

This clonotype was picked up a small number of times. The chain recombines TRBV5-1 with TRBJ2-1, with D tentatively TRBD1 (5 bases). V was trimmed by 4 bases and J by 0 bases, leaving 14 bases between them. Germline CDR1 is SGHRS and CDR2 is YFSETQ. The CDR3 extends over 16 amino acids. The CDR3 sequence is CASSLGATPSYNEQFF. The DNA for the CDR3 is TGCGCCAGCAGCCTAGGGGCCACCCCCTCCTACAATGAGCAGTTCTTC.

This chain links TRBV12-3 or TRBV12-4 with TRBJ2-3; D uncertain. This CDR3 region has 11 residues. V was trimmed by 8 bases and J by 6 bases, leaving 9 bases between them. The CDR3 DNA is TGTGCCAGCGGGCTCGGCGATACGCAGTATTTT. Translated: CASGLGDTQYF.

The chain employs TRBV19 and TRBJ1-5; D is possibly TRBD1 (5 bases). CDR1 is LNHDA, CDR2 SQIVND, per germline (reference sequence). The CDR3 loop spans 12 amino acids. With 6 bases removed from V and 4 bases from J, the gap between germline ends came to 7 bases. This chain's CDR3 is CASRRGNQPQHF. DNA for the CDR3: TGTGCCAGTAGAAGGGGAAATCAGCCCCAGCATTTT.

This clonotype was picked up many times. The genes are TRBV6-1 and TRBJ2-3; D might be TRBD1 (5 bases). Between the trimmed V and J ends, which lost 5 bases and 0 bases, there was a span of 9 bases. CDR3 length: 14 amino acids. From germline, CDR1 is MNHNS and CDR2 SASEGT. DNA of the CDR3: TGTGCCAGCAGTAAAGGACATAGCACAGATACGCAGTATTTT. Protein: CASSKGHSTDTQYF.

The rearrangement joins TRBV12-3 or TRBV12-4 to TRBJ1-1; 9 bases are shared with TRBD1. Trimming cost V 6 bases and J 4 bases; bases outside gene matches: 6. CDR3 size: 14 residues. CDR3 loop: CASRVTGGITEAFF. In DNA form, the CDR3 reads TGTGCCAGCAGGGTGACAGGGGGAATCACTGAAGCTTTCTTT.

Written as DNA, the CDR3 is TGTGCCAGTACCGGCAGCCTTATTTCCTCTGGGGCCAACGTCCTGACTTTC. Amino acid sequence: CASTGSLISSGANVLTF. The chain employs TRBV19 and TRBJ2-6; unclear D gene. CDR3 length: 17 amino acids. Germline CDR1 LNHDA, CDR2 SQIVND (reference sequence). Trimming took 7 bases from V and 0 from J, leaving 16 bases between them.

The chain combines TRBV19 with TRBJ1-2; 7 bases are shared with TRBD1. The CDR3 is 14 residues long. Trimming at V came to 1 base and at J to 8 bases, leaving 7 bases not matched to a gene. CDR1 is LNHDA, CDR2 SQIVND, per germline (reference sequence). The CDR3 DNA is TGTGCCAGTAGTATAGGTGTAACAGGGGAAGGCTACACCTTC. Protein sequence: CASSIGVTGEGYTF.

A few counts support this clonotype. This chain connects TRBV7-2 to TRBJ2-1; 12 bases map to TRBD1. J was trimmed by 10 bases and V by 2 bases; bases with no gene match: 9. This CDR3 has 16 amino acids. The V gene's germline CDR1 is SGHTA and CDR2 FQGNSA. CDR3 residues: CASSLNPGQGAGEQFF. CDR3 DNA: TGTGCCAGCAGCTTAAATCCGGGACAGGGGGCAGGAGAGCAGTTCTTC.

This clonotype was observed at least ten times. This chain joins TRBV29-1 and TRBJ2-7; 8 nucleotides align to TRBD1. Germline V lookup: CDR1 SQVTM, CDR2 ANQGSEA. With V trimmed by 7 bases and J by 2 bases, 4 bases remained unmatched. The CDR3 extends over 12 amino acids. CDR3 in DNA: TGCAGCGCCGGCAGGGGGCCCTACGAGCAGTACTTC. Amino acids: CSAGRGPYEQYF.

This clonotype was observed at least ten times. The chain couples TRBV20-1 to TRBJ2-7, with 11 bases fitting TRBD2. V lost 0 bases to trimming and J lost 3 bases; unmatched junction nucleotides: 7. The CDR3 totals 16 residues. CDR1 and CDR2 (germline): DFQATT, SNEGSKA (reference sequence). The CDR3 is CSARDPASGRIYEQYF. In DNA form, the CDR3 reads TGCAGTGCTAGAGATCCGGCTAGCGGGAGGATCTACGAGCAGTACTTC.